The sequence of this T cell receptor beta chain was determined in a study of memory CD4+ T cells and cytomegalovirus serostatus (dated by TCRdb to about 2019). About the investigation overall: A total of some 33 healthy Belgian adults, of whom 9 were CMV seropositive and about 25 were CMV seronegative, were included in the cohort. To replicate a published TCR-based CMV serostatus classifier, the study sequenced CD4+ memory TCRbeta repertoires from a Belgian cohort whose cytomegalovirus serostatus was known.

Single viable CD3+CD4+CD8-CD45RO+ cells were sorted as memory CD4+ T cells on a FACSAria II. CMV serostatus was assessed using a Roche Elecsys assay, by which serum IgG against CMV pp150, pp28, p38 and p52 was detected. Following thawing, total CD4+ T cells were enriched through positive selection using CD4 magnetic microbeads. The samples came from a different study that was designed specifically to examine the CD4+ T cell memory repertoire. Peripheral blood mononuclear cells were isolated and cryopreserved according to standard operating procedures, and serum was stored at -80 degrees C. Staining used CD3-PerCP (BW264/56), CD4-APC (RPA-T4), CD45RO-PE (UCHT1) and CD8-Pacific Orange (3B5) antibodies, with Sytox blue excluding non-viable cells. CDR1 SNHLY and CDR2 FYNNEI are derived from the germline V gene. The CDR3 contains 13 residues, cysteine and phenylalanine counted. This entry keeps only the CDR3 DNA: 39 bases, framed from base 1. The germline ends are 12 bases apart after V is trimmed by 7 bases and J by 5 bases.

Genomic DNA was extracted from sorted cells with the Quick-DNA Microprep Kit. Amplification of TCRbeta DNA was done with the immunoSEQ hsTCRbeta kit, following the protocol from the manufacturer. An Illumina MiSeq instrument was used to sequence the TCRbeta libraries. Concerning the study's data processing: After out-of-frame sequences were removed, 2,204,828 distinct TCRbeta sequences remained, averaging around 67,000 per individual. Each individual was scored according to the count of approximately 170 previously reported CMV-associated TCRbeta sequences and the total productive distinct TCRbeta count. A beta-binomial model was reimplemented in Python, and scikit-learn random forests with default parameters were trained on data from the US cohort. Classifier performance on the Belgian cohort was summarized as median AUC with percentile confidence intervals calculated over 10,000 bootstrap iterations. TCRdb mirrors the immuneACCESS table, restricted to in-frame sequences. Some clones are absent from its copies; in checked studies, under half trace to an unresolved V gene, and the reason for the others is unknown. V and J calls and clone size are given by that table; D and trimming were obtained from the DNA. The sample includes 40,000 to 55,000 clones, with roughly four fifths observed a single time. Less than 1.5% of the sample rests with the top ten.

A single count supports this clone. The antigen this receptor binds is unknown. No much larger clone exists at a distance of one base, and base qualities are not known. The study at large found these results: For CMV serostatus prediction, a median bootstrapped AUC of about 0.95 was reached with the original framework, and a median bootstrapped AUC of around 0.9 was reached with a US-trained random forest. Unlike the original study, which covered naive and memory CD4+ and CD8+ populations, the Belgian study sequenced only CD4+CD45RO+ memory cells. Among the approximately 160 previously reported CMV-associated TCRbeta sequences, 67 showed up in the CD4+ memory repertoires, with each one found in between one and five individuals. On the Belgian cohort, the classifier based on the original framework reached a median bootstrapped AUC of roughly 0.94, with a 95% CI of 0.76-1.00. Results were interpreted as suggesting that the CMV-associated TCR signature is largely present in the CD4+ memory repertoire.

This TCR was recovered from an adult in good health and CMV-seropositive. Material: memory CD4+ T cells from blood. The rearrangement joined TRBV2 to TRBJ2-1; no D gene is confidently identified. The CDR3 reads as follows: CASKMDVNNEQFF. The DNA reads TGTGCCAGCAAGATGGACGTTAACAATGAGCAGTTCTTC.